The 3 T cell receptor beta chains in this list originate from one sample, sequenced in a study of neurological immune-mediated disorders. From the 5' RACE reads, TCRdb called clonotypes with MiXCR, one entry per CDR3 protein. Of roughly 40,000 distinct CDR3 sequences in the sample, 2.5% were seen once. Input material: PBMCs. Source of these receptors: a man in his fifties or sixties with multiple sclerosis.

This clonotype was recorded many times. This sequence joins TRBV10-3 and TRBJ2-3; TRBD2 aligns across 8 bases. Germline CDR1 reads ENHRY; CDR2 reads SYGVKD. The V and J ends lost 5 bases and 3 bases, in that order; junction bases with no gene match: 7. This CDR3 is 15 amino acids long. This chain's CDR3 is CAISFNQRGTDTQYF. The CDR3 nucleotides read TGTGCCATCAGTTTCAACCAGCGGGGGACAGATACGCAGTATTTT.

This clonotype came up many times. CDR3 residues: CASSSRIGTGGLVGETQYF. The DNA of the CDR3 is TGTGCCAGCAGCTCGAGAATTGGGACAGGCGGTTTGGTGGGAGAGACCCAGTACTTC. This chain uses TRBV7-9 with TRBJ2-5, with TRBD1 identical over 8 bases. V trimming: 4 bases; J trimming: 4 bases; junction bases outside the gene matches: 20. The CDR3 covers 19 residues. Germline V gene data show CDR1 as SEHNR and CDR2 as FQNEAQ (reference sequence).

This clonotype was counted many times. This CDR3 reads CASSGSPERETQYF. The CDR3 nucleotides read TGTGCCAGCAGCGGAAGTCCGGAACGGGAGACCCAGTACTTC. The chain combines TRBV7-2 with TRBJ2-5; D is uncertain. The CDR3 sequence is 14 residues long. Germline-derived CDR1 and CDR2 are SGHTA and FQGNSA. Trimming removed 5 bases from V and 5 bases from J, with 15 bases in between.